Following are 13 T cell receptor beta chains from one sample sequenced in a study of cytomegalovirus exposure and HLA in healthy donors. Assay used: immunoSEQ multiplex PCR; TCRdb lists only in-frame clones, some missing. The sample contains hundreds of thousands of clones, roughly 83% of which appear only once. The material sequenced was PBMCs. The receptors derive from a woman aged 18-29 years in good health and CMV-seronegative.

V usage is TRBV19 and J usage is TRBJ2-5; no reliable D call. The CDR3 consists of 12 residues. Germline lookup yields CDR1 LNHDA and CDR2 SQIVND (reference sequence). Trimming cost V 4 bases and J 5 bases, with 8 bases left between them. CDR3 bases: TGTGCCAGTAGTACCTTAGGGGAGACCCAGTACTTC. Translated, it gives CASSTLGETQYF.

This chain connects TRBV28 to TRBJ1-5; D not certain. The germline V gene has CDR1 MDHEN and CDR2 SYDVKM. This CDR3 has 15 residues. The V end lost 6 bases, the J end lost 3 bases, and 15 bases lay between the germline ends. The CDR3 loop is CASRTDGGDNQPQHF. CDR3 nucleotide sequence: TGTGCCAGCAGAACGGACGGCGGAGACAATCAGCCCCAGCATTTT.

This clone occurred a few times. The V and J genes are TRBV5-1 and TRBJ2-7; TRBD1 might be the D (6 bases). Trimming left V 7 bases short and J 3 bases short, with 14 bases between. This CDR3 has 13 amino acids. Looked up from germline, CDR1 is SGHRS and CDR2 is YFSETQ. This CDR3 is CASGLTGDYEQYF. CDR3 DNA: TGCGCCAGCGGACTGACAGGCGACTACGAGCAGTACTTC.

DNA for the CDR3: TGTGCCAGCAGCGTAGTTGCGGGAAACACCGGGGAGCTGTTTTTT. It specifies CASSVVAGNTGELFF. The chain carries TRBV9 and TRBJ2-2, with TRBD2 as a possible D gene (6 bases). Germline CDR1 is SGDLS and CDR2 is YYNGEE. Trimming took 0 bases from V and 2 from J, leaving 8 bases between them. The CDR3 has 15 amino acids.

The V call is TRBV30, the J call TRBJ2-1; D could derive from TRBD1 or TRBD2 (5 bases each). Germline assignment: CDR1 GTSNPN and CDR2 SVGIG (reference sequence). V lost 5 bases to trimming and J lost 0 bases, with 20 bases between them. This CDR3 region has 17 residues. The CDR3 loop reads CAWGGVRQRSSYNEQFF. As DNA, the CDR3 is TGTGCCTGGGGAGGAGTCAGACAGCGATCCTCCTACAATGAGCAGTTCTTC.

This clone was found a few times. The CDR3: CASSPGTTRSYEQYF. Written as DNA, the CDR3 is TGTGCCAGCAGCCCAGGGACTACCCGTTCCTACGAGCAGTACTTC. The chain has TRBV28 and TRBJ2-7, with 7 nucleotides matching TRBD2. In germline, CDR1 is MDHEN, CDR2 SYDVKM. With 6 bases clipped from V and 1 base from J, the junction kept 9 bases outside the gene matches. CDR3 length: 15 amino acids.

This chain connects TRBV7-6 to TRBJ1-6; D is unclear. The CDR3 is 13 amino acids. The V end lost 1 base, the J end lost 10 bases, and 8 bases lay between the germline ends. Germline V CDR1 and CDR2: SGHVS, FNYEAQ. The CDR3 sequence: CASSLDGVSPLHF. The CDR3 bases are TGTGCCAGCAGCTTAGATGGGGTATCACCCCTCCACTTT. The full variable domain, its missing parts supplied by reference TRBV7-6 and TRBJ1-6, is GAGVSQSPRYKVTKRGQDVALRCDPISGHVSLYWYRQALGQGPEFLTYFNYEAQQDKSGLPNDRFSAERPEGSISTLTIQRTEQRDSAMYRCASSLDGVSPLHFGNGTRLTVT.

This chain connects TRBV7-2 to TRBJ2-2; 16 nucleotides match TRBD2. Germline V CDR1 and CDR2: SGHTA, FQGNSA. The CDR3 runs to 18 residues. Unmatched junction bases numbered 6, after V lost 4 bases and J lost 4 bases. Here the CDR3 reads CASSSPGLAGGATGELFF. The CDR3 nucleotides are TGTGCCAGCAGCTCCCCGGGACTAGCGGGAGGGGCCACCGGGGAGCTGTTTTTT.

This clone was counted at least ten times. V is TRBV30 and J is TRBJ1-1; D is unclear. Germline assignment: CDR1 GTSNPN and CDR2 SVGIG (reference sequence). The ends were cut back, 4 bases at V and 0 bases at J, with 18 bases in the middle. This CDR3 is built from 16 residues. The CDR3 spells CAWISSRRPMNTEAFF. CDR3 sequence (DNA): TGTGCCTGGATTAGCTCTCGGCGCCCCATGAACACTGAAGCTTTCTTT.

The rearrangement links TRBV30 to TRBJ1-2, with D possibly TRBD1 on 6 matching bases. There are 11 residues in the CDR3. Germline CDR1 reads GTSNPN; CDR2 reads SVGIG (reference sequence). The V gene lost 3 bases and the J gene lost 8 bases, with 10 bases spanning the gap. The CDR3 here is CAWSRGEGYTF. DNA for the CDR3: TGTGCCTGGAGCAGGGGAGAGGGCTACACCTTC.

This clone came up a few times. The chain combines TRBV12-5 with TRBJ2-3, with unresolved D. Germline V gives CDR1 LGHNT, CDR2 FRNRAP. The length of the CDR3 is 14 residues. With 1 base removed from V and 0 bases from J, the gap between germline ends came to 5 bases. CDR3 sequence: CASGLEVSTDTQYF. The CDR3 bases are TGTGCTAGTGGTTTGGAGGTTAGCACAGATACGCAGTATTTT. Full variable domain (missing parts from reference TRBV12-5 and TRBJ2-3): DARVTQTPRHKVTEMGQEVTMRCQPILGHNTVFWYRQTMMQGLELLAYFRNRAPLDDSGMPKDRFSAEMPDATLATLKIQPSEPRDSAVYFCASGLEVSTDTQYFGPGTRLTVL.

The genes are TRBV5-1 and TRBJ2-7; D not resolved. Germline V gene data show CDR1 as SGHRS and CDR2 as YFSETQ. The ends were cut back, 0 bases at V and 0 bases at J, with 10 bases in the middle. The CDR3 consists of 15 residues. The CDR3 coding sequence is TGCGCCAGCAGCTTGGAAGCCAGATACTCCTACGAGCAGTACTTC. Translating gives CASSLEARYSYEQYF.

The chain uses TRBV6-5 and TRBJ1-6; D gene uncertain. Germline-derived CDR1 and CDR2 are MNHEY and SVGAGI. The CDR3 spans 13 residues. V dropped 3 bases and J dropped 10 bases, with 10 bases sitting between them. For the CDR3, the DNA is TGTGCCAGCAGTTATGGGGTTTCCTCACCCCTCCACTTT. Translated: CASSYGVSSPLHF.